This T cell receptor (beta chain) was documented in a study of blood T cell repertoires in COVID-19. Study information: COVID-19 samples, acute and convalescent, were from the United States, Italy and Spain. From T cells, B-cell-depleted T cells, or PBMCs came the material, which was cDNA or gDNA.

The CDR3 loop spans 17 amino acids. Losses at the gene ends were 3 bases for V and 3 bases for J; bases not matched to a gene: 11. Germline values: CDR1 MNHEY, CDR2 SVGEGT. Some clones are missing from TCRdb's copy, which holds only in-frame ones; the method was immunoSEQ multiplex PCR. The sample yields 200,000 to 250,000 clones, around 90% seen once. Followed over time, Seattle patients had been enrolled while infection was active. Source material: peripheral blood. This receptor was taken from a man aged 25-40 years with COVID-19, enrolled during active disease. The chain recombines TRBV6-2 or TRBV6-3 with TRBJ2-7, with 10 positions matching TRBD2. The CDR3 loop reads CASSYASGGAFNYEQYF. In nucleotides, the CDR3 is TGTGCCAGCAGTTATGCCAGCGGGGGGGCGTTCAACTACGAGCAGTACTTC.